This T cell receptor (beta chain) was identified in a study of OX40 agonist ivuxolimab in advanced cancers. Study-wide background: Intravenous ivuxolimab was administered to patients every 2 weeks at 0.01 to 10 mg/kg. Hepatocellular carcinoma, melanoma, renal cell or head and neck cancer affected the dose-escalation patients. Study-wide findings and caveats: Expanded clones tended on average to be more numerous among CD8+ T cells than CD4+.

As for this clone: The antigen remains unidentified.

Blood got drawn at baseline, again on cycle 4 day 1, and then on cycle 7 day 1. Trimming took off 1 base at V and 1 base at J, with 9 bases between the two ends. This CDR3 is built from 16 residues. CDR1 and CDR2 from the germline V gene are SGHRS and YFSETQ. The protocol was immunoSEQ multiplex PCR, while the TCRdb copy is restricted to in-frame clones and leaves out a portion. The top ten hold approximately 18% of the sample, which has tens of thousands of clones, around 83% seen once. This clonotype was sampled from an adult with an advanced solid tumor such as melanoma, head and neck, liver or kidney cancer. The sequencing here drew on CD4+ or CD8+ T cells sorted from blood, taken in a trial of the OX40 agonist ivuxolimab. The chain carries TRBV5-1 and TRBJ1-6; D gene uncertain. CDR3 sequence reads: CASSLSGGSYNSPLHF. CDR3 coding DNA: TGCGCCAGCAGCTTGTCAGGAGGGTCCTATAATTCACCCCTCCACTTT.